The 25 T cell receptor beta chains given below trace back to one sample, sequenced in a study of OX40 agonist ivuxolimab in advanced cancers. The library was produced with the immunoSEQ multiplex PCR assay. What TCRdb holds here is the immuneACCESS table cut down to in-frame rearrangements. Part of the clones is not present; checked against another copy, under half of the missing clones reflect an unresolved V gene, and the others are unexplained. For this sample the table gives roughly 48,000 clones, of which approximately 85% were detected only once. About 10% of the sample is held by the ten biggest clonotypes. Sequencing used CD4+ or CD8+ T cells sorted from blood, obtained in a trial of the OX40 agonist ivuxolimab. These receptors were obtained from an adult with an advanced solid tumor such as melanoma, head and neck, liver or kidney cancer.

This clone was observed once. The V and J genes are TRBV10-3 and TRBJ2-3; maybe TRBD2 (6 bases). V was cut by 0 bases and J by 8 bases, with 15 bases left in between. The germline V gene has CDR1 ENHRY and CDR2 SYGVKD. The CDR3 has 15 residues. The CDR3 DNA reads as TGTGCCATCAGTGAGTCGAGACGGGAGTCGGGTACGCAGTATTTT. Protein sequence: CAISESRRESGTQYF.

This sequence joins TRBV19 and TRBJ1-4; D is undetermined. CDR3 length equals 15 residues. V shed 3 bases and J shed 4 bases, with 12 bases lying between them. Germline CDR1 LNHDA, CDR2 SQIVND (reference sequence). CDR3 residues: CASSISGGGNEKLFF. The CDR3, as DNA: TGTGCCAGTAGTATTTCGGGCGGAGGTAATGAAAAACTGTTTTTT. Full variable domain (remainder filled in from reference TRBV19 and TRBJ1-4): DGGITQSPKYLFRKEGQNVTLSCEQNLNHDAMYWYRQDPGQGLRLIYYSQIVNDFQKGDIAEGYSVSREKKESFPLTVTSAQKNPTAFYLCASSISGGGNEKLFFGSGTQLSVL.

This CDR3 is CASSATGGTGELFF. CDR3 DNA: TGTGCCAGCAGCGCTACAGGGGGCACCGGGGAGCTGTTTTTT. The chain uses TRBV9 and TRBJ2-2; TRBD1 matches at 8 bases. There are 14 residues in the CDR3. With V trimmed by 3 bases and J by 4 bases, 2 bases remained unmatched. The germline V gene has CDR1 SGDLS and CDR2 YYNGEE.

The CDR3 loop reads CASSPSHEQFF. CDR3 DNA: TGTGCCAGCTCACCATCCCATGAGCAGTTCTTC. The V gene is TRBV18, the J gene TRBJ2-1; D unclear. Germline assignment: CDR1 KGHSH and CDR2 LQKENI. The CDR3 is made up of 11 amino acids. Trimming left V 2 bases short and J 8 bases short, with 4 bases between.

V is TRBV7-8 and J is TRBJ2-7; 10 bases are a match to TRBD2. Per the germline V gene, CDR1 is SGHVS and CDR2 is FQNEAQ. This CDR3 has 15 residues. V shed 2 bases and J 5 bases; nucleotides not matched to a gene: 6. The CDR3 DNA reads as TGTGCCAGCAGCTTAAGAGGGCTAGCGGGAGACGAGCAGTACTTC. Residues: CASSLRGLAGDEQYF.

This clone was observed once. This chain joins TRBV5-4 and TRBJ2-1; 9 bases align to TRBD2. Trimming cost V 7 bases and J 8 bases; bases outside gene matches: 7. The CDR3 has 13 amino acids. The germline CDR1 and CDR2 sequences are SGHNT and YYREEE (reference sequence). The CDR3 nucleotides read TGTGCCAGCTCATCCCGGACTAGCGATGAGCAGTTCTTC. Translating it yields CASSSRTSDEQFF.

This clone was seen a single time. J is TRBJ1-2 and V is TRBV13; unclear D gene. This CDR3 contains 13 residues. CDR1 PRHDT and CDR2 FYEKMQ come from the germline V gene (reference sequence). Trimming left V 2 bases short and J 6 bases short, with 10 bases between. For the CDR3, the DNA is TGTGCCAGCAGCTTAAGGGAGGGCCATGGCTACACCTTC. It yields the protein CASSLREGHGYTF.

The chain has TRBV6-1 and TRBJ1-4, with D perhaps matching TRBD1 (6 bases). Trimming removed 4 bases at V and 5 bases at J, with 17 bases between. This CDR3 is 16 amino acids long. Germline V gene sequence: CDR1 MNHNS, CDR2 SASEGT. CDR3 bases: TGTGCCAGCAGTGCCCCCACAGGGCGGGGGAATGAAAAACTGTTTTTT. This translates into CASSAPTGRGNEKLFF.

This chain connects TRBV5-1 to TRBJ2-5; D is perhaps TRBD1 (6 bases). CDR1 is SGHRS, CDR2 YFSETQ, per germline. Deletions cut 6 bases from V and 4 bases from J, with 19 bases between. The CDR3 contains 15 residues. CDR3 sequence: CASTDASLRGETQYF. The CDR3 DNA follows: TGCGCCAGCACCGATGCATCCCTCAGGGGAGAGACCCAGTACTTC.

J is TRBJ1-2 and V is TRBV6-5; 7 positions agree with TRBD1. In germline, CDR1 is MNHEY, CDR2 SVGAGI. V was pared by 8 bases and J by 2 bases, with 5 bases of the junction left unmatched. This CDR3 has 13 amino acids. CDR3 amino acids: CASGEGANYGYTF. The CDR3 DNA reads as TGTGCCAGCGGTGAGGGGGCCAACTATGGCTACACCTTC.

The gene calls are TRBV6-5 and TRBJ2-7; D might be TRBD2 (5 bases). The V gene lost 7 bases and the J gene lost 2 bases, with 18 bases spanning the gap. Germline lookup yields CDR1 MNHEY and CDR2 SVGAGI. CDR3 size: 15 residues. Here the CDR3 DNA reads TGTGCCAGCAATTCGCGGGCCGACCGTACCTACGAGCAGTACTTC. Residues: CASNSRADRTYEQYF.

The V gene is TRBV7-3, the J gene TRBJ2-3, with a tentative D call TRBD2 (5 bases). The CDR3 covers 12 residues. Germline assignment: CDR1 SGHTA and CDR2 FQGTGA. V was cut by 8 bases and J by 5 bases, with 11 bases left in between. CDR3 protein: CASGDGKDTQYF. The CDR3, as DNA: TGTGCCAGCGGTGACGGGAAAGATACGCAGTATTTT.

The rearrangement joins TRBV28 to TRBJ1-6; D possibly corresponds to TRBD1 (5 bases). The CDR3 loop spans 14 amino acids. Trimming stripped 5 bases from V and 5 bases from J, with 10 bases between. CDR1 and CDR2 (germline): MDHEN, SYDVKM. For the CDR3, the DNA is TGTGCCAGCAGTCGGGACCGAAATAATTCACCCCTCCACTTT. It translates to CASSRDRNNSPLHF.

V usage is TRBV5-1 and J usage is TRBJ1-6; D is unresolved. The V gene's germline CDR1 is SGHRS and CDR2 YFSETQ. CDR3 length: 12 amino acids. Trimming shortened V by 5 bases and J by 10 bases, and 10 bases separated the two germline ends. The CDR3 loop is CASRADTSPLHF. The CDR3 DNA follows: TGCGCCAGCAGGGCCGATACATCACCCCTCCACTTT.

V gene TRBV28 combines with J gene TRBJ2-3; D is perhaps TRBD2 (6 bases). CDR1 is MDHEN and CDR2 is SYDVKM in the germline V gene. There are 14 residues in the CDR3. V shed 3 bases and J shed 4 bases, with 11 bases lying between them. The CDR3 region is CASSFGGTADTQYF. The CDR3 nucleotides are TGTGCCAGCAGTTTCGGGGGAACTGCAGATACGCAGTATTTT.

This clone was seen a single time. The V call is TRBV5-1, the J call TRBJ2-7; 11 nucleotides match TRBD1. V was clipped by 4 bases and J by 5 bases; unmatched bases: 5. Germline V lookup: CDR1 SGHRS, CDR2 YFSETQ. The length of the CDR3 is 14 residues. CDR3 in DNA: TGCGCCAGCAGCCGGGACAGGGGGTCGAACGAGCAGTACTTC. Its protein product is CASSRDRGSNEQYF. Drawing the rest from reference TRBV5-1 and TRBJ2-7, the complete variable domain is KAGVTQTPRYLIKTRGQQVTLSCSPISGHRSVSWYQQTPGQGLQFLFEYFSETQRNKGNFPGRFSGRQFSNSRSEMNVSTLELGDSALYLCASSRDRGSNEQYFGPGTRLTVT.

The V and J genes are TRBV5-1 and TRBJ2-3; D is unresolved. The CDR3 runs to 13 residues. Germline loops: CDR1 SGHRS, CDR2 YFSETQ. Trimming took off 0 bases at V and 5 bases at J, with 7 bases between the two ends. Here the CDR3 reads CASSLVARDTQYF. Written as DNA, the CDR3 is TGCGCCAGCAGCTTGGTGGCGCGAGATACGCAGTATTTT.

This chain links TRBV7-2 with TRBJ2-7; 8 positions match TRBD2. The trim removed 4 bases at V and 0 bases at J, leaving 11 bases unmatched. Germline V lookup: CDR1 SGHTA, CDR2 FQGNSA. The CDR3 has 17 residues. The CDR3 DNA sequence: TGTGCCAGCAGCTCGCAACTAGCGGCGTACGACTCCTACGAGCAGTACTTC. This translates into CASSSQLAAYDSYEQYF.

This chain uses TRBV5-1 with TRBJ2-7; TRBD1 is a possible D gene (5 bases). Germline values: CDR1 SGHRS, CDR2 YFSETQ. V lost 0 bases and J lost 0, with 10 bases in between. The CDR3 is made up of 15 amino acids. In DNA form, the CDR3 reads TGCGCCAGCAGCTTGGGACAGACGAGCTCCTACGAGCAGTACTTC. This codes for CASSLGQTSSYEQYF.

The chain couples TRBV9 to TRBJ2-6; no clear D. The CDR3 is 15 residues long. Germline assignment: CDR1 SGDLS and CDR2 YYNGEE. V was clipped by 0 bases and J by 0 bases, with 4 bases between them. CDR3 DNA: TGTGCCAGCAGCGTAGCCAACTCTGGGGCCAACGTCCTGACTTTC. Protein sequence: CASSVANSGANVLTF.

CDR3 protein: CASRTTSGPNYEQYF. The DNA of the CDR3 is TGTGCCAGCAGGACGACTAGCGGGCCTAACTACGAGCAGTACTTC. The genes are TRBV13 and TRBJ2-7; TRBD2 agrees at 10 bases. The CDR3 has 15 residues. Germline V gene data show CDR1 as PRHDT and CDR2 as FYEKMQ (reference sequence). Trimming took 6 bases from V and 3 from J; bases not matched to a gene: 8.

The chain employs TRBV6-1 and TRBJ1-4; 7 nucleotides agree with TRBD1. This CDR3 region has 15 residues. Germline CDR1 is MNHNS and CDR2 is SASEGT. V shed 7 bases, J shed 8 bases, and the junction held 13 bases outside the gene matches. In nucleotides, the CDR3 is TGTGCCAGCACCGCAGGGGGGGCTCGGGGAGAAAAACTGTTTTTT. As protein: CASTAGGARGEKLFF.

The chain is built from TRBV10-3 and TRBJ2-3; 7 bases map to TRBD1. The length of the CDR3 is 14 residues. V lost 11 bases and J lost 0; bases outside the gene matches: 8. Germline V gene sequence: CDR1 ENHRY, CDR2 SYGVKD. The CDR3 coding sequence is TGTGCCGTCTTGGGACAGCCTAGCACAGATACGCAGTATTTT. Its protein product is CAVLGQPSTDTQYF.

This sequence joins TRBV6-1 and TRBJ1-1, with D unclear. The CDR3 extends over 14 amino acids. The germline gives CDR1 MNHNS, CDR2 SASEGT. With 5 bases removed from V and 1 base from J, the gap between germline ends came to 11 bases. CDR3 bases: TGTGCCAGCAGTTTTGGACTTTCGAACACTGAAGCTTTCTTT. Its translation: CASSFGLSNTEAFF.

The chain carries TRBV5-8 and TRBJ2-2; 9 bases map to TRBD1. CDR1 is SGHTS and CDR2 is YDEGEE in the germline V gene. The CDR3 contains 14 residues. V dropped 3 bases and J dropped 6; count of bases not matched to a gene: 3. In DNA, the CDR3 is TGTGCCAGCAGCTGGGACAGGGCCCCCGGGGAGCTGTTTTTT. Translation gives CASSWDRAPGELFF.